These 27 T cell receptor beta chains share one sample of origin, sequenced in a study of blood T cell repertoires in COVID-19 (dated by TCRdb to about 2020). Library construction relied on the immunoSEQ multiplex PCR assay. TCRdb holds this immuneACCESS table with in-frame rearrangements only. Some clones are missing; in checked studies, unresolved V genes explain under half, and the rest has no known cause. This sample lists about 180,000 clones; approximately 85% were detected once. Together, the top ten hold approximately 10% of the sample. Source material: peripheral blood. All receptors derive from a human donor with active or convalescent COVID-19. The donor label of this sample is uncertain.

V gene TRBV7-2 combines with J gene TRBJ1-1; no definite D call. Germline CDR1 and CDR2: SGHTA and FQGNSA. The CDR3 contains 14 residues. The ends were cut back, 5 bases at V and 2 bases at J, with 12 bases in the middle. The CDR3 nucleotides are TGTGCCAGCAGCATATTTACGGGAAACACTGAAGCTTTCTTT. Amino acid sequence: CASSIFTGNTEAFF.

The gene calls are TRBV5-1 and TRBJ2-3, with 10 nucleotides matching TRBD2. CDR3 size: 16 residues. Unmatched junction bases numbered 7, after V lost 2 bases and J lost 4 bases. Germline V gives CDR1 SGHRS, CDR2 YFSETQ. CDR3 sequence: CASSFSSGSFPDTQYF. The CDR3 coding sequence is TGCGCCAGCAGCTTCTCTAGCGGGAGTTTCCCAGATACGCAGTATTTT.

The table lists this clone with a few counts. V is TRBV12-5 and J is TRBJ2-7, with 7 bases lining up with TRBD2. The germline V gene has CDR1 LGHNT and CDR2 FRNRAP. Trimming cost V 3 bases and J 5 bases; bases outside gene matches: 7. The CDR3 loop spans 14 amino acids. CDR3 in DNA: TGTGCTAGTGGTTTTTGGGGGGGGATGGACGAGCAGTACTTC. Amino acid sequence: CASGFWGGMDEQYF. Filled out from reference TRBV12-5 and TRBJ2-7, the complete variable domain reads DARVTQTPRHKVTEMGQEVTMRCQPILGHNTVFWYRQTMMQGLELLAYFRNRAPLDDSGMPKDRFSAEMPDATLATLKIQPSEPRDSAVYFCASGFWGGMDEQYFGPGTRLTVT.

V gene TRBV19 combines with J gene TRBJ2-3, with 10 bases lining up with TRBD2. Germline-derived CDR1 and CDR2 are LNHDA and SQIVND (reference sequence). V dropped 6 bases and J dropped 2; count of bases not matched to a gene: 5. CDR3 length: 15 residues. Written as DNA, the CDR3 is TGTGCCAGTAGCGCTAGCGGGGGCAACACAGATACGCAGTATTTT. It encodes CASSASGGNTDTQYF.

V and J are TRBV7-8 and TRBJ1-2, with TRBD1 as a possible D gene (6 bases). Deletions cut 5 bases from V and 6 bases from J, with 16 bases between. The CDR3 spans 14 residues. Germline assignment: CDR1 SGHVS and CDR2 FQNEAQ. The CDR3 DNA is TGTGCCAGCAGCCTAACCACGGGGGGCCATGGCTACACCTTC. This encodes CASSLTTGGHGYTF. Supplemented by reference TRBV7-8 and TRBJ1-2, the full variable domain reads GAGVSQSPRYKVAKRGQDVALRCDPISGHVSLFWYQQALGQGPEFLTYFQNEAQLDKSGLPSDRFFAERPEGSVSTLKIQRTQQEDSAVYLCASSLTTGGHGYTFGSGTRLTVV.

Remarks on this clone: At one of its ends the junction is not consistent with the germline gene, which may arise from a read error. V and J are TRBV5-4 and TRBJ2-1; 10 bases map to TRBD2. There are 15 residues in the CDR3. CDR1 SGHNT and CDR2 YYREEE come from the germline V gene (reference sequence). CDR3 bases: TGTGCCAGCAGCTTGGGTGGGACTAGCGTCAATGGGCAGTTCTTC. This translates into CASSLGGTSVNGQFF.

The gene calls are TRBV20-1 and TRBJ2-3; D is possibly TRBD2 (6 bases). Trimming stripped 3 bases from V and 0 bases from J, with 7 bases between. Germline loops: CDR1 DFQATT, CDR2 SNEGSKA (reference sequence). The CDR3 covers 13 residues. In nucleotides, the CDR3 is TGCAGTGCTAGTGCGGGGAGCACAGATACGCAGTATTTT. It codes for CSASAGSTDTQYF.

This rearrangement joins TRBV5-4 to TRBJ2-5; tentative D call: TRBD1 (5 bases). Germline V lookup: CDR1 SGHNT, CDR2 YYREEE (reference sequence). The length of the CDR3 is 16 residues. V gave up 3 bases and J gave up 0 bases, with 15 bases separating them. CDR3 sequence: CASSSIFQGNQETQYF. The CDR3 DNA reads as TGTGCCAGCAGCTCTATTTTCCAGGGTAACCAAGAGACCCAGTACTTC. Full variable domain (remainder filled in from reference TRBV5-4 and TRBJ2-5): ETGVTQSPTHLIKTRGQQVTLRCSSQSGHNTVSWYQQALGQGPQFIFQYYREEENGRGNFPPRFSGLQFPNYSSELNVNALELDDSALYLCASSSIFQGNQETQYFGPGTRLLVL.

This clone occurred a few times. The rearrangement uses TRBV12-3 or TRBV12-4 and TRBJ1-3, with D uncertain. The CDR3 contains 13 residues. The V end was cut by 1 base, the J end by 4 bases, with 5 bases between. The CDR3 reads CASSLVQGNTIYF. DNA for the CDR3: TGTGCCAGCAGTTTAGTCCAGGGAAACACCATATATTTT.

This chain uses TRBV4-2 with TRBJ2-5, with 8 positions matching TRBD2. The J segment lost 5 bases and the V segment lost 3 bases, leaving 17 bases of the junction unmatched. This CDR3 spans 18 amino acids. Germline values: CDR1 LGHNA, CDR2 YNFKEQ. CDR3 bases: TGTGCCAGCAGCCAGGACCTGAGCGGGGGTCCTGGAGTGGAGACCCAGTACTTC. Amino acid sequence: CASSQDLSGGPGVETQYF.

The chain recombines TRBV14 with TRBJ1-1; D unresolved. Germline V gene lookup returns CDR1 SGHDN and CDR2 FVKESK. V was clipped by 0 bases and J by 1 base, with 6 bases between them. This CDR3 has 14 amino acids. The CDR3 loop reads CASSQERQNTEAFF. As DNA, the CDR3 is TGTGCCAGCAGCCAAGAGAGACAGAACACTGAAGCTTTCTTT.

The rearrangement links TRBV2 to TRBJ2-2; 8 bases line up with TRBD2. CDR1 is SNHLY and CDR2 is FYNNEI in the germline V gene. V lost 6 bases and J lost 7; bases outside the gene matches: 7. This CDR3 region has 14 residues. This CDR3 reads CASRAGLANGELFF. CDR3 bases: TGTGCCAGCAGGGCCGGACTAGCTAACGGGGAGCTGTTTTTT.

The CDR3 sequence is CASSPRAEAFF. In DNA form, the CDR3 reads TGTGCCAGCTCACCACGCGCTGAAGCTTTCTTT. The chain joins TRBV18 to TRBJ1-1; no firm D call. Germline CDR1 is KGHSH and CDR2 is LQKENI. The CDR3 sequence is 11 residues long. The V end was cut by 1 base, the J end by 6 bases, with 3 bases between.

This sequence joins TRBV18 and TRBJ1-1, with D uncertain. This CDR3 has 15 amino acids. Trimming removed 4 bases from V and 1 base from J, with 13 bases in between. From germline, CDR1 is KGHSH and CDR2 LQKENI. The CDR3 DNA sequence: TGTGCCAGCTCACTAAGACACTTAACGAACACTGAAGCTTTCTTT. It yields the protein CASSLRHLTNTEAFF. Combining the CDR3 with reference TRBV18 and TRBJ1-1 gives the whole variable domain NAGVMQNPRHLVRRRGQEARLRCSPMKGHSHVYWYRQLPEEGLKFMVYLQKENIIDESGMPKERFSAEFPKEGPSILRIQQVVRGDSAAYFCASSLRHLTNTEAFFGQGTRLTVV.

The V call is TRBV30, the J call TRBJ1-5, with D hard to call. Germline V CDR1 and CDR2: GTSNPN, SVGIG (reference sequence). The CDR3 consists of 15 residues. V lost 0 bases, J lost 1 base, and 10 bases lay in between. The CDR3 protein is CAWSVARLSNQPQHF. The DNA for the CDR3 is TGTGCCTGGAGTGTAGCCAGGCTAAGCAATCAGCCCCAGCATTTT.

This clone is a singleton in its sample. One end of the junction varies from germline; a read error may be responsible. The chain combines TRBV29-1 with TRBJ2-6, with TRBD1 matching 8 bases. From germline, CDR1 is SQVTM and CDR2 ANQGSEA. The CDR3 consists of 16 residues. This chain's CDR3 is CSVEGQGGTGANVLTF. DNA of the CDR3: TGCAGCGTGGAAGGACAGGGAGGCACTGGGGCCAACGTCCTGACTTTC.

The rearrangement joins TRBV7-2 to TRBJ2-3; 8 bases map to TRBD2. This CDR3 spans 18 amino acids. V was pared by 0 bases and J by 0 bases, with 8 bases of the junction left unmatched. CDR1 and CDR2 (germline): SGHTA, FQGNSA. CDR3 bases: TGTGCCAGCAGCTTAGCCCTCGGGGGGGTAACTAGCACAGATACGCAGTATTTT. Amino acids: CASSLALGGVTSTDTQYF.

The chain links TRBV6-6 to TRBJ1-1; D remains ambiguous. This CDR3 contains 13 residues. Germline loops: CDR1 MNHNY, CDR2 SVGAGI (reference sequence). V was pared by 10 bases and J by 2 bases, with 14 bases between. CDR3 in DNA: TGTGCCACACGAACCACAGATAACACTGAAGCTTTCTTT. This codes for CATRTTDNTEAFF.

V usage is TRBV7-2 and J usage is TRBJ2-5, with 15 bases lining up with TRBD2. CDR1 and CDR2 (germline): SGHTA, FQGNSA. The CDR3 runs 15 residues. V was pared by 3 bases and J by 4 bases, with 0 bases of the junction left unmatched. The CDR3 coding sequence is TGTGCCAGCAGCTTGGGACTAGCGGGGGGAGAGACCCAGTACTTC. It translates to CASSLGLAGGETQYF.

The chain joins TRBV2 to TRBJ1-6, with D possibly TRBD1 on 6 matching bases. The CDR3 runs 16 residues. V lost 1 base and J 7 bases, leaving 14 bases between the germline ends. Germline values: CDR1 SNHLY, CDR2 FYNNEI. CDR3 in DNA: TGTGCCAGCAGTGAAGTTTTAAGGGACAAAAATTCACCCCTCCACTTT. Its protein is CASSEVLRDKNSPLHF.

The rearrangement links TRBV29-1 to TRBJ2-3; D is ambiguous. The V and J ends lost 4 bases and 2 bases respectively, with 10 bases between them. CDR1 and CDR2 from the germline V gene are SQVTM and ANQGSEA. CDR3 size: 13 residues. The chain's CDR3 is CSVVRPLTDTQYF. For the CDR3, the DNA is TGCAGCGTTGTCAGGCCCCTCACAGATACGCAGTATTTT.

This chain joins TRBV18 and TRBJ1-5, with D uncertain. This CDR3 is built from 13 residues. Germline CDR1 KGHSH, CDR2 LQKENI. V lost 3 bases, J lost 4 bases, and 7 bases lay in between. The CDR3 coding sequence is TGTGCCAGCTCACCTCTGTTTAATCAGCCCCAGCATTTT. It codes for CASSPLFNQPQHF.

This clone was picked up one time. CDR3 sequence: CASSGTTVSTDTQYF. The DNA for the CDR3 is TGTGCCAGCAGTGGTACTACCGTTAGCACAGATACGCAGTATTTT. This chain joins TRBV6-2 or TRBV6-3 and TRBJ2-3; D gene ambiguous. This CDR3 is 15 amino acids long. Germline V gene lookup returns CDR1 MNHEY and CDR2 SVGEGT. V was clipped by 5 bases and J by 0 bases, with 12 bases between them.

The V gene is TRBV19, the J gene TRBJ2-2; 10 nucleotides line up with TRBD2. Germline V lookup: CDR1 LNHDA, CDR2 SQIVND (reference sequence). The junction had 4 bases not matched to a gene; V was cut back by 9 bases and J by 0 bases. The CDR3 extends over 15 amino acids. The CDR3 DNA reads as TGTGCCAGCAAACTAGCGGGAACGAACACCGGGGAGCTGTTTTTT. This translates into CASKLAGTNTGELFF. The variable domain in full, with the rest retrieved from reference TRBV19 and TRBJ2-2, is DGGITQSPKYLFRKEGQNVTLSCEQNLNHDAMYWYRQDPGQGLRLIYYSQIVNDFQKGDIAEGYSVSREKKESFPLTVTSAQKNPTAFYLCASKLAGTNTGELFFGEGSRLTVL.

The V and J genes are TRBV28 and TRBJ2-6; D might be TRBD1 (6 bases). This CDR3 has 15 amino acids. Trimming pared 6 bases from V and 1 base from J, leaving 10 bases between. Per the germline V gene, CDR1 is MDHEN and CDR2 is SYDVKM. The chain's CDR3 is CASSQGQSGANVLTF. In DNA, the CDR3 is TGTGCCAGCAGCCAAGGACAGTCTGGGGCCAACGTCCTGACTTTC.

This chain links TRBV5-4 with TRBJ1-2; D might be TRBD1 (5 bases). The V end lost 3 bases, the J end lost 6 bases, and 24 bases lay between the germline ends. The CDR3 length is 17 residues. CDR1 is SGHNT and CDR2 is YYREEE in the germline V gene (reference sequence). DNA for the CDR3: TGTGCCAGCAGCTCTTCTATAAAGGGAACAGGAGGGAATGGCTACACCTTC. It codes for CASSSSIKGTGGNGYTF. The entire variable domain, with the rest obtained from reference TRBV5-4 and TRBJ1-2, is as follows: ETGVTQSPTHLIKTRGQQVTLRCSSQSGHNTVSWYQQALGQGPQFIFQYYREEENGRGNFPPRFSGLQFPNYSSELNVNALELDDSALYLCASSSSIKGTGGNGYTFGSGTRLTVV.

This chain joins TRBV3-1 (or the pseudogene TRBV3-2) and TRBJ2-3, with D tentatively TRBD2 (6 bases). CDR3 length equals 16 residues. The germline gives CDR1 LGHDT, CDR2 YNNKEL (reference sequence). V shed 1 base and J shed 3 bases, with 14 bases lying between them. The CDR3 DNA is TGTGCCAGCAGCCAAGTTCGGGGGACCCTAACAGATACGCAGTATTTT. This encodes CASSQVRGTLTDTQYF.